This TCR beta chain derives from a study of T cell responses to AZD1222 COVID-19 vaccine. A word on this clone: Its antigen is as yet unknown.

The CDR3 totals 12 residues. Trimming pared 7 bases from V and 5 bases from J, leaving 14 bases between. Germline values: CDR1 SQVTM, CDR2 ANQGSEA. Whole-study findings and limits: Only after the peak T cell response were repertoires sampled.

Clones were sequenced by immunoSEQ multiplex PCR, and TCRdb holds only the in-frame ones, with some missing. The sample lists some 180,000 clones; approximately 90% were seen once. This chain connects TRBV29-1 to TRBJ2-5; perhaps TRBD2 as D (6 bases). The sequencing used peripheral blood, collected 28 days after the second AZD1222 dose. The clonotype originates from an adult who received the AZD1222 COVID-19 vaccine. CDR3 in amino acids: CSAVFRGETQYF. CDR3 nucleotide sequence: TGCAGCGCCGTATTTCGGGGGGAGACCCAGTACTTC.